The sequence of this TCR beta chain was determined in a study of metastatic and nonmetastatic thyroid tumors. On the study more broadly: From malignant and benign thyroid patients, repertoires in blood and in tumor or nodule tissue were compared.

Thyroid surgery was preceded by no treatment in any patient. Ten or more counts support this clone. Its antigen is currently unknown. Study-wide results and limits: In both blood and tumor samples, TCR beta diversity was reported significantly higher for malignant than benign nodules.

In the original processing: CDR3 was compared across clinicopathological groups, and the resulting differences were used to build a distant-metastasis classifier for papillary thyroid cancer. With MiXCR, TCRdb called clones anew from the PCR reads. The V and J calls follow TCRdb's processing rather than the paper's. The sample records tens of thousands of clones, about 20% being singletons. Germline CDR1 is DFQATT and CDR2 is SNEGSKA (reference sequence). The CDR3 sequence is 11 residues long. The source is a female donor with papillary thyroid cancer or a benign thyroid nodule (not recorded which). Some clones in this sample may be carry-over from other donors' samples. The sample taken for sequencing was tumor tissue. The gene calls are TRBV20-1 and TRBJ1-6; possible D gene TRBD1, 6 bases. CDR3 in amino acids: CSPRGVGALHF. DNA of the CDR3: TGCAGCCCTAGGGGGGTAGGGGCCCTCCACTTT.